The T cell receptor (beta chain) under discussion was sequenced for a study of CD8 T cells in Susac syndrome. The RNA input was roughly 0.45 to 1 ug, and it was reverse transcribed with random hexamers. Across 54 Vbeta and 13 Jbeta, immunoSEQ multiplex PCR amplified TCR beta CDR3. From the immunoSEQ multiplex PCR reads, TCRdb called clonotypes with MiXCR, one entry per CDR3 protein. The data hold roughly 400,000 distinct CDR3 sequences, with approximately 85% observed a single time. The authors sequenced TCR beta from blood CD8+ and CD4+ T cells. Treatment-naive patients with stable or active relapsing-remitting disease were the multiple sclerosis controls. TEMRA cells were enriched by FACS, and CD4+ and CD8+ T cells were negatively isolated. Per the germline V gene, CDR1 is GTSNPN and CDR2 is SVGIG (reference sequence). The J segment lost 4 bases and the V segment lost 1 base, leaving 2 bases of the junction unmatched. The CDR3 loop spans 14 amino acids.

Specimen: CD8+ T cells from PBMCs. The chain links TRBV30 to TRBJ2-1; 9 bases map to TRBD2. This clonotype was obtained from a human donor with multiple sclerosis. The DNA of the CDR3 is TGTGCCTGGAGTGAGACTAGCGGTTACAATGAGCAGTTCTTC. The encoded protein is CAWSETSGYNEQFF.